The 27 T cell receptor beta chains presented below share a single source sample, sequenced in a study of shared clonotypes between healthy human individuals. Profiled with immunoSEQ multiplex PCR; TCRdb holds only in-frame clones, not every one. The table has 2,500,000 or so clones, approximately 90% seen once; the top ten hold more than 0.12%. Sequenced sample: naive CD4+ T cells sorted from blood. Subset of the sample: CD45RA+ positively selected. The receptor set was obtained from a man between 18 and 29 years old in good health.

The sample holds one count of this clone. The chain joins TRBV28 to TRBJ1-2; 10 nucleotides match TRBD1. Trimming at V came to 4 bases and at J to 4 bases, leaving 12 bases not matched to a gene. Germline V gene data show CDR1 as MDHEN and CDR2 as SYDVKM. The CDR3 sequence is 17 residues long. CDR3 in amino acids: CASSSWRQGARGYGYTF. The CDR3 DNA follows: TGTGCCAGCAGTTCATGGCGACAGGGGGCGCGAGGCTATGGCTACACCTTC.

The rearrangement joins TRBV28 to TRBJ2-7, with 7 bases identical to TRBD1. Trimming removed 5 bases from V and 6 bases from J; junction bases left unmatched: 7. The CDR3 is made up of 13 amino acids. Germline-derived CDR1 and CDR2 are MDHEN and SYDVKM. CDR3 coding DNA: TGTGCCAGCAGTCCCAACAGGGGTCTCGAGCAGTACTTC. This gives the protein CASSPNRGLEQYF.

This chain joins TRBV6-6 and TRBJ2-7; no clear D. The germline V gene has CDR1 MNHNY and CDR2 SVGAGI (reference sequence). This CDR3 is built from 14 residues. V lost 6 bases to trimming and J lost 0 bases, with 12 bases between them. Here the CDR3 reads CASSLLGASYEQYF. In nucleotides, the CDR3 is TGTGCCAGCAGCCTTTTGGGCGCCTCCTACGAGCAGTACTTC.

The CDR3 spells CASSVATRAGSGELFF. In DNA, the CDR3 is TGTGCCAGCAGCGTAGCTACCCGGGCTGGGTCCGGGGAGCTGTTTTTT. V gene TRBV9 combines with J gene TRBJ2-2; D is uncertain. V gave up 0 bases and J gave up 6 bases, with 15 bases separating them. The CDR3 is 16 amino acids. Germline CDR1 reads SGDLS; CDR2 reads YYNGEE.

The chain recombines TRBV6-1 with TRBJ2-3, with 8 nucleotides matching TRBD2. Trimming cost V 6 bases and J 5 bases; bases outside gene matches: 1. The length of the CDR3 is 12 residues. Germline CDR1 and CDR2: MNHNS and SASEGT. The CDR3 reads CASRLAGDTQYF. As DNA, the CDR3 is TGTGCCAGCAGGCTAGCGGGAGATACGCAGTATTTT.

This clone was counted once. This chain links TRBV7-6 with TRBJ2-7, with D tentatively TRBD1 (5 bases). CDR1 is SGHVS and CDR2 is FNYEAQ in the germline V gene. There are 13 residues in the CDR3. V was clipped by 4 bases and J by 2 bases, with 9 bases between them. CDR3 residues: CASSYDSPYEQYF. The CDR3 DNA is TGTGCCAGCAGCTACGACAGTCCCTACGAGCAGTACTTC. Combining the CDR3 with reference TRBV7-6 and TRBJ2-7 gives the whole variable domain GAGVSQSPRYKVTKRGQDVALRCDPISGHVSLYWYRQALGQGPEFLTYFNYEAQQDKSGLPNDRFSAERPEGSISTLTIQRTEQRDSAMYRCASSYDSPYEQYFGPGTRLTVT.

The chain uses TRBV28 and TRBJ2-3; 8 nucleotides align to TRBD2. The length of the CDR3 is 14 residues. The germline V gene encodes CDR1 MDHEN and CDR2 SYDVKM. V lost 2 bases to trimming and J lost 4 bases; unmatched junction nucleotides: 2. The CDR3 DNA reads as TGTGCCAGCAGTTTAGGGACTAGGCCAGATACGCAGTATTTT. It encodes CASSLGTRPDTQYF.

The V and J genes are TRBV5-1 and TRBJ2-7; tentative D call: TRBD1 (6 bases). Trimming shortened V by 4 bases and J by 3 bases, and 14 bases separated the two germline ends. CDR3 length: 14 amino acids. Per germline, CDR1 SGHRS and CDR2 YFSETQ. CDR3 in amino acids: CASSPEGQSYEQYF. The CDR3 bases are TGCGCCAGCAGCCCCGAAGGACAGAGCTACGAGCAGTACTTC.

Regarding this clone: This same CDR3 is encoded by further DNA sequences in the sample. The chain carries TRBV30 and TRBJ2-5; no firm D call. This CDR3 has 12 amino acids. Germline V gives CDR1 GTSNPN, CDR2 SVGIG (reference sequence). Trimming stripped 0 bases from V and 5 bases from J, with 7 bases between. CDR3 sequence (DNA): TGTGCCTGGAGTGTACAAGGGGAGACCCAGTACTTC. This sequence encodes CAWSVQGETQYF.

This clone turned up a few times. J is TRBJ2-7 and V is TRBV10-3; tentatively, D is TRBD1 or TRBD2 (5 bases each). The V end lost 0 bases, the J end lost 6 bases, and 9 bases lay between the germline ends. Germline CDR1 reads ENHRY; CDR2 reads SYGVKD. This CDR3 contains 13 residues. CDR3 loop: CAISESERGEQYF. The CDR3 nucleotides are TGTGCCATCAGTGAGTCGGAGAGGGGCGAGCAGTACTTC.

J is TRBJ1-5 and V is TRBV28, with 7 bases matching TRBD1. CDR1 is MDHEN, CDR2 SYDVKM, per germline. The CDR3 is 14 residues long. The ends lost 6 bases at V and 3 bases at J; junction bases unmatched: 5. CDR3 residues: CASSAGTVNQPQHF. The CDR3 nucleotides read TGTGCCAGCAGCGCCGGGACAGTCAATCAGCCCCAGCATTTT.

The rearrangement uses TRBV6-6 and TRBJ1-1; TRBD1 is a possible D gene (6 bases). With 4 bases removed from V and 0 bases from J, the gap between germline ends came to 9 bases. CDR1 is MNHNY and CDR2 is SVGAGI in the germline V gene (reference sequence). The CDR3 is 14 residues long. The CDR3: CASSWPGVNTEAFF. The CDR3 bases are TGTGCCAGCAGTTGGCCAGGGGTGAACACTGAAGCTTTCTTT.

V and J are TRBV2 and TRBJ1-3; 7 nucleotides align to TRBD1. The V and J ends lost 1 base and 1 base, in that order; junction bases with no gene match: 7. This CDR3 has 17 amino acids. Germline CDR1 SNHLY, CDR2 FYNNEI. The CDR3 DNA is TGTGCCAGCAGTGAAGGAAGACAGGGTATTTCTGGAAACACCATATATTTT. Translated, it gives CASSEGRQGISGNTIYF.

The chain carries TRBV7-8 and TRBJ2-1, with 8 bases aligning to TRBD1. The CDR3 is made up of 18 amino acids. V was clipped by 4 bases and J by 0 bases; unmatched bases: 11. Germline CDR1 SGHVS, CDR2 FQNEAQ. This CDR3 reads CASSSPSGQGGSYNEQFF. The CDR3 DNA follows: TGTGCCAGCAGCTCCCCTTCAGGACAGGGAGGCTCCTACAATGAGCAGTTCTTC.

Note on this clone: Germline is not matched at one junction end, which may reflect a read error. The chain joins TRBV7-7 to TRBJ2-3, with D maybe TRBD2 (5 bases). The CDR3 is 13 residues long. Germline V gene sequence: CDR1 SSHAT, CDR2 FNYEAQ (reference sequence). CDR3 in DNA: TGTGCTAGCAGCCCGTGGACTGAGAGCACGCAGTATTTT. Translating gives CASSPWTESTQYF.

CDR3 nucleotide sequence: TGTGCCATCACCCCGACAGAACCTCCTGGAAACACCATATATTTT. This sequence encodes CAITPTEPPGNTIYF. The chain uses TRBV10-3 and TRBJ1-3, with a weak D call TRBD1 (5 bases). Germline V lookup: CDR1 ENHRY, CDR2 SYGVKD. Trimming removed 7 bases from V and 2 bases from J, with 15 bases in between. The CDR3 totals 15 residues.

Of note for this clone: In the same sample, other DNA sequences code for this CDR3. This CDR3 reads CASSERRNTEAFF. In DNA form, the CDR3 reads TGTGCCAGCAGTGAAAGGCGGAACACTGAAGCTTTCTTT. The chain has TRBV6-1 and TRBJ1-1, with no clear D. The CDR3 length is 13 residues. V was cut by 2 bases and J by 1 base, with 5 bases left in between. Germline V CDR1 and CDR2: MNHNS, SASEGT.

This clone has a handful of counts. The chain uses TRBV2 and TRBJ1-6; no clear D. Trimming took off 2 bases at V and 10 bases at J, with 15 bases between the two ends. This CDR3 is built from 15 residues. Per germline, CDR1 SNHLY and CDR2 FYNNEI. In nucleotides, the CDR3 is TGTGCCAGCAGTGAAAAAAGGTCCTCTGGGTCACCCCTCCACTTT. Translated, it gives CASSEKRSSGSPLHF.

This clone has only one observation. The chain recombines TRBV11-3 with TRBJ2-4, with D perhaps assigned TRBD1 or TRBD2 (5 bases each). V was shortened by 3 bases and J by 1 base, with 13 bases between the two germline ends. The CDR3 has 16 amino acids. CDR1 and CDR2 from the germline V gene are SGHNT and YENEEA. CDR3 protein: CASSFRDAFAKNIQYF. In nucleotides, the CDR3 is TGTGCCAGCAGCTTCAGGGACGCTTTCGCCAAAAACATTCAGTACTTC.

The gene calls are TRBV10-3 and TRBJ2-2; D tentatively fits TRBD1 or TRBD2 (5 bases each). Trimming left V 4 bases short and J 4 bases short, with 13 bases between. CDR1 is ENHRY, CDR2 SYGVKD, per germline. The CDR3 length is 15 residues. The CDR3 loop reads CAISGRGLVTGELFF. DNA for the CDR3: TGTGCCATCAGTGGACGGGGCCTGGTCACCGGGGAGCTGTTTTTT.

This clone was seen just once. The sample carries other DNA sequences with the same CDR3. The chain joins TRBV9 to TRBJ1-2; D is uncertain. Germline CDR1 SGDLS, CDR2 YYNGEE. The CDR3 contains 14 residues. V lost 0 bases and J 1 base, leaving 7 bases between the germline ends. The CDR3 loop reads CASSVEAGNYGYTF. Written as DNA, the CDR3 is TGTGCCAGCAGCGTAGAAGCGGGTAACTATGGCTACACCTTC.

The chain carries TRBV5-1 and TRBJ2-1, with 7 bases fitting TRBD1. CDR1 and CDR2 (germline): SGHRS, YFSETQ. J gave up 4 bases and V 4 bases, and 2 bases lay outside the gene matches. This CDR3 has 13 amino acids. The DNA for the CDR3 is TGCGCCAGCAGCCGGGGACAGTACAATGAGCAGTTCTTC. It specifies CASSRGQYNEQFF.

The V and J genes are TRBV5-1 and TRBJ1-2; D is possibly TRBD1 (6 bases). The ends were cut back, 7 bases at V and 3 bases at J, with 16 bases in the middle. The CDR3 totals 14 residues. Per germline, CDR1 SGHRS and CDR2 YFSETQ. As DNA, the CDR3 is TGCGCCAGCGCCCTTGGGGGCACGTACTATGGCTACACCTTC. Its translation: CASALGGTYYGYTF.

The CDR3 nucleotides are TGTGCCTGGAGTGTAAACAGGGCCGAGCAGTACTTC. Amino acid sequence: CAWSVNRAEQYF. The V gene is TRBV30, the J gene TRBJ2-7; maybe TRBD1 (6 bases). The CDR3 covers 12 residues. The germline V gene has CDR1 GTSNPN and CDR2 SVGIG (reference sequence). V was clipped by 0 bases and J by 6 bases, with 9 bases between them.

J is TRBJ1-4 and V is TRBV5-1; D gene uncertain. This CDR3 is 13 amino acids long. Trimming cost V 4 bases and J 7 bases, with 11 bases left between them. Germline V gene lookup returns CDR1 SGHRS and CDR2 YFSETQ. The CDR3 loop is CASSREASEKLFF. The CDR3 DNA is TGCGCCAGCAGCCGGGAGGCCAGTGAAAAACTGTTTTTT.

In this sample, this clone turned up once. The identical CDR3 is also encoded by other nucleotide sequences in the sample. The V and J genes are TRBV4-2 and TRBJ1-5, with D unclear. Germline CDR1 reads LGHNA; CDR2 reads YNFKEQ. The CDR3 is 13 amino acids. V lost 0 bases, J lost 3 bases, and 3 bases lay in between. The CDR3 sequence is CASSQDSNQPQHF. CDR3 nucleotide sequence: TGTGCCAGCAGCCAAGATTCCAATCAGCCCCAGCATTTT.

This clone was seen only once. V gene TRBV10-3 combines with J gene TRBJ2-7, with 8 nucleotides matching TRBD2. From germline, CDR1 is ENHRY and CDR2 SYGVKD. Trimming removed 3 bases from V and 3 bases from J; junction bases left unmatched: 4. The CDR3 contains 14 residues. The CDR3 DNA follows: TGTGCCATCAGTGATACCGGGAGGGTCTACGAGCAGTACTTC. Encoded protein: CAISDTGRVYEQYF.